This TCR beta chain was sequenced during a study of cytomegalovirus exposure and HLA in healthy donors. The study, taken as a whole, reports: Generally TCR sequences proved uncommon, though certain public TCRs appeared in numerous donors. Per published reports, the classifier diagnosed cytomegalovirus status with high specificity and sensitivity. In vitro checks showed that a few CMV-associated chains really do target CMV antigens.

Worth noting for this clone: Its antigen is not identified.

Some clones are missing from TCRdb's copy, which holds only in-frame ones; the method was immunoSEQ multiplex PCR. Among fewer than 350,000 clones listed, around 89% were seen once. Sequenced material: PBMCs. This receptor was taken from a woman aged 18-29 years in good health and CMV-seronegative.

The CDR3 region is CASSSGKAKNIQYF. The CDR3 DNA follows: TGTGCCAGCTCTAGCGGAAAAGCCAAAAACATTCAGTACTTC. The rearrangement joins TRBV5-4 to TRBJ2-4; TRBD2 aligns across 7 bases. CDR3 size: 14 residues. J lost 0 bases, V lost 7 bases, and 4 bases had no gene match. Germline CDR1 reads SGHNT; CDR2 reads YYREEE (reference sequence).